This T cell receptor (delta chain) was documented in a study of γδ T cells in repeated Plasmodium falciparum infection. Flow sorting of PBMC yielded separate Vgamma9/Vdelta2+ and Vdelta2-negative gammadelta T cell populations for bulk repertoire analysis. Study-level points and caveats: Malian children's Vdelta2-negative repertoires appeared more expanded and less diverse than Australians'.

This clone showed up many times. Its antigen is not known. This probably arose from a read error, given a far larger clone one base away. Other nucleotide sequences from this sample produce the same CDR3. Germline CDR1 TSWWSYY, CDR2 QGS. This CDR3 contains 12 residues. TCRdb reanalysed the multiplex PCR reads with CATT. This repertoire shows 70,000 to 95,000 delta-chain clones, almost 1.5% found once; its top ten account for more than 7.5%. J is TRDJ2 and V is TRDV1; D call uncertain. The sequenced material came from gamma-delta T cells from blood. The TCR was taken from a pool of human donors (malaria-infected and uninfected, not separated). CDR3 loop: CALAAGTAQLFF. Written as DNA, the CDR3 is TGCGCTCTCGCCGCGGGGACAGCACAACTCTTCTTT.